This T cell receptor beta chain was observed in a study of blood T cells in healthy people across ages. Sample-barcoded 5' priming and a J-beta primer mix drove a second PCR of roughly 6 to 12 cycles. From the 5' RACE reads, TCRdb called clonotypes with MiXCR, one entry per CDR3 protein. The table has 380,000 or so distinct CDR3 sequences, about 55% seen once. Germline CDR1 reads SGDLS; CDR2 reads YYNGEE. The V gene lost 5 bases and the J gene lost 6 bases, with 11 bases spanning the gap. The CDR3 length is 12 residues. This TCR came from a man aged 55 to 70 in good health. Sequencing was performed on blood. This chain uses TRBV9 with TRBJ1-1; the D gene is possibly TRBD1 (6 bases). CDR3 coding DNA: TGTGCCAGCAGTACCGACAGGTCTGAAGCTTTCTTT. It specifies CASSTDRSEAFF.